This TCR beta chain was retrieved from a study of blood T cell repertoires in COVID-19. Overall study: Acute and convalescent COVID-19 specimens originated in the United States, Italy and Spain. The cDNA or gDNA used as material had been derived from T cells, B-cell-depleted T cells, or PBMCs.

The assay was immunoSEQ multiplex PCR, and TCRdb's table has in-frame clones only and misses some. Of about 63,000 clones in the sample, around 90% were seen once. Germline CDR1 reads MDHEN; CDR2 reads SYDVKM. V lost 6 bases, J lost 5 bases, and 16 bases lay in between. The CDR3 covers 14 residues. The sample taken for sequencing was peripheral blood. This TCR was sampled from a human donor in a cohort sampled during active COVID-19. The V call is TRBV28, the J call TRBJ2-5; D is ambiguous. The CDR3 reads CASSRLRTVETQYF. The CDR3 DNA follows: TGTGCCAGCAGCCGTTTGAGAACAGTCGAGACCCAGTACTTC.